This passage covers 12 T cell receptor beta chains from one sample sequenced in a study of blood T cell repertoires in COVID-19. The assay was immunoSEQ multiplex PCR, and TCRdb's table has in-frame clones only and misses some. The table has hundreds of thousands of clones, 70% to 90% seen once. The sequencing sample was made of peripheral blood. These receptors originate from a man aged 18 to 35 with active or convalescent COVID-19.

V usage is TRBV4-3 and J usage is TRBJ2-7; 9 positions match TRBD1. V gave up 3 bases and J gave up 4 bases; unmatched junction bases: 13. The V gene's germline CDR1 is LGHNA and CDR2 YSLEER. This CDR3 has 17 amino acids. The CDR3 is CASSQLSPGQGRYEQYF. The DNA of the CDR3 is TGCGCCAGCAGCCAGTTAAGTCCGGGACAGGGTCGATACGAGCAGTACTTC.

This chain links TRBV28 with TRBJ1-2; 10 bases line up with TRBD1. The CDR3 sequence is 15 residues long. Germline V lookup: CDR1 MDHEN, CDR2 SYDVKM. J gave up 4 bases and V 5 bases, and 7 bases lay outside the gene matches. The CDR3 loop reads CASSLPGQGIYGYTF. Here the CDR3 DNA reads TGTGCCAGCAGTCTACCGGGACAGGGGATCTATGGCTACACCTTC.

V gene TRBV4-1 combines with J gene TRBJ2-7; TRBD1 might be the D (6 bases). Germline V gene lookup returns CDR1 MGHRA and CDR2 YSYEKL. The germline V and J ends were trimmed by 3 bases and 0 bases, with 12 bases remaining between them. The CDR3 is made up of 15 amino acids. The CDR3: CASSHAPGASYEQYF. DNA of the CDR3: TGCGCCAGCAGCCATGCACCAGGGGCCTCCTACGAGCAGTACTTC.

V usage is TRBV7-2 and J usage is TRBJ1-3; 8 bases match TRBD1. The CDR3 is made up of 14 amino acids. Germline V gene data show CDR1 as SGHTA and CDR2 as FQGNSA. V trimming: 5 bases; J trimming: 4 bases; junction bases outside the gene matches: 4. The CDR3: CASSPAGGGNTIYF. The DNA of the CDR3 is TGTGCCAGCAGCCCCGCAGGGGGCGGAAACACCATATATTTT.

The chain links TRBV2 to TRBJ2-5, with 12 bases that match TRBD2. This CDR3 has 19 residues. V shed 8 bases and J 2 bases; nucleotides not matched to a gene: 18. Per the germline V gene, CDR1 is SNHLY and CDR2 is FYNNEI. CDR3: CASPPPPSGGAEPQETQYF. The CDR3 bases are TGTGCCAGCCCTCCCCCCCCTAGCGGGGGGGCGGAACCTCAAGAGACCCAGTACTTC.

The chain combines TRBV7-2 with TRBJ2-2, with 7 bases matching TRBD1. CDR1 and CDR2 from the germline V gene are SGHTA and FQGNSA. This CDR3 has 15 amino acids. J gave up 1 base and V 4 bases, and 3 bases lay outside the gene matches. In DNA, the CDR3 is TGTGCCAGCAGCTGGAGACAGGGGAACACCGGGGAGCTGTTTTTT. Translated: CASSWRQGNTGELFF.

The CDR3, as DNA: TGTGCCAGCAGTTTAGACCGGGAAAGCTACGAGCAGTACTTC. Its translation is CASSLDRESYEQYF. The chain employs TRBV27 and TRBJ2-7, with a possible D match to TRBD2 (5 bases). CDR1 is MNHEY, CDR2 SMNVEV, per germline (reference sequence). The length of the CDR3 is 14 residues. Trimming took off 2 bases at V and 3 bases at J, with 11 bases between the two ends.

The chain employs TRBV6-2 or TRBV6-3 and TRBJ1-2; D gene ambiguous. The CDR3 spans 15 residues. The germline V gene encodes CDR1 MNHEY and CDR2 SVGEGT. Trimming took 5 bases from V and 6 from J, leaving 19 bases between them. The CDR3 nucleotides are TGTGCCAGCAGTCGGCGGGCTCTTCTCAGAAATGGCTACACCTTC. This encodes CASSRRALLRNGYTF.

The rearrangement joins TRBV15 to TRBJ1-2; D call uncertain. Trimming took 0 bases from V and 3 from J, leaving 11 bases between them. Germline V CDR1 and CDR2: LNHNV, YYDKDF (reference sequence). The CDR3 extends over 15 amino acids. The CDR3 sequence: CATSRDLRVHYGYTF. The CDR3 region has the DNA TGTGCCACCAGCAGAGATCTGCGGGTACACTATGGCTACACCTTC.

The chain employs TRBV5-1 and TRBJ2-3; 8 nucleotides match TRBD1. The J segment lost 3 bases and the V segment lost 0 bases, leaving 9 bases of the junction unmatched. The CDR3 is made up of 17 amino acids. The germline CDR1 and CDR2 sequences are SGHRS and YFSETQ. CDR3 nucleotides: TGCGCCAGCAGCTTGGCGATGGGTGGGACAGGAACAGATACGCAGTATTTT. Its translation is CASSLAMGGTGTDTQYF.

The chain carries TRBV2 and TRBJ2-1, with D possibly TRBD2 on 5 matching bases. V was shortened by 6 bases and J by 5 bases, with 20 bases between the two germline ends. This CDR3 contains 16 residues. From germline, CDR1 is SNHLY and CDR2 FYNNEI. CDR3 coding DNA: TGTGCCAGCAGGACCCAACGCCTAGACTACCACAATGAGCAGTTCTTC. Amino acid sequence: CASRTQRLDYHNEQFF.

The chain has TRBV4-1 and TRBJ1-1, with D unresolved. The CDR3 is made up of 15 amino acids. Trimming removed 0 bases at V and 5 bases at J, with 13 bases between. The germline gives CDR1 MGHRA, CDR2 YSYEKL. CDR3 region: CASSQDTRRYTEAFF. In nucleotides, the CDR3 is TGCGCCAGCAGCCAAGATACTAGGCGATATACTGAAGCTTTCTTT.